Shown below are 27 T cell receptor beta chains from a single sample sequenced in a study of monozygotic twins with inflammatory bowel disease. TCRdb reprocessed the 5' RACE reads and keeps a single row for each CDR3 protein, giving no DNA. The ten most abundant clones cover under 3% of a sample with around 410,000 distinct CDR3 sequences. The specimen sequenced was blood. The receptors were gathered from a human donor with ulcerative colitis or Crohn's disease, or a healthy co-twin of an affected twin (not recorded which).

CDR3 amino acids: CAISSGGLYNEQFF. V gene TRBV10-3 combines with J gene TRBJ2-1; lacking DNA, the TRBD2 call made by TCRdb goes unchecked. The CDR3 spans 14 residues. Looked up from germline, CDR1 is ENHRY and CDR2 is SYGVKD.

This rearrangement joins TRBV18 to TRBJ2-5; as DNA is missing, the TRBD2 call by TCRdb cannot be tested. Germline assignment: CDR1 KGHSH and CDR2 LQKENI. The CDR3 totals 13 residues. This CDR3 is CASSRGGEETQYF.

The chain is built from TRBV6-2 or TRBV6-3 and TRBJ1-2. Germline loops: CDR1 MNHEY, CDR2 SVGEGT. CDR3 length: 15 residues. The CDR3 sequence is CASTRLTGTGYGYTF.

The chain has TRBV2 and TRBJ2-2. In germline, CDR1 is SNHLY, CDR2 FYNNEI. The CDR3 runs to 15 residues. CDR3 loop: CASSVESANTGELFF.

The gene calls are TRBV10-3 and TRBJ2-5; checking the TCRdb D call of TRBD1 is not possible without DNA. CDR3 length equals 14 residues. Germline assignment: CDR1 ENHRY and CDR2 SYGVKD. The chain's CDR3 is CAISGTEPQETQYF.

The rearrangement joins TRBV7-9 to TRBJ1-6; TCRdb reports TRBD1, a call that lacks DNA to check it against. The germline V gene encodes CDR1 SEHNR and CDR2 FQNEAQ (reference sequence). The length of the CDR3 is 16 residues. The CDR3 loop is CASSLIGRGRGSPLHF.

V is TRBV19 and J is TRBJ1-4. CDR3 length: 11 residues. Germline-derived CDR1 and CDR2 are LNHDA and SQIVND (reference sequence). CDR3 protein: CASRMNEKLFF.

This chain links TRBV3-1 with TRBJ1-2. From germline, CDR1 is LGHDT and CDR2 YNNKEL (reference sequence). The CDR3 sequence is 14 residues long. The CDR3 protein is CASSQGSTTVEGTF.

CDR3: CATSRDLGATNEKLFF. V and J are TRBV15 and TRBJ1-4. In germline, CDR1 is LNHNV, CDR2 YYDKDF (reference sequence). This CDR3 is built from 16 residues.

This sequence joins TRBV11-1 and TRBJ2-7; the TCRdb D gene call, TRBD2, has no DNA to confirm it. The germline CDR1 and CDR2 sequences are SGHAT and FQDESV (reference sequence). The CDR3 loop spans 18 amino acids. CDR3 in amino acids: CASSFLTSGGRNSYEQYF. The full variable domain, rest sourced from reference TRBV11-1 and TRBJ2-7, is EAEVAQSPRYKITEKSQAVAFWCDPISGHATLYWYRQILGQGPELLVQFQDESVVDDSQLPKDRFSAERLKGVDSTLKIQPAELGDSAMYLCASSFLTSGGRNSYEQYFGPGTRLTVT.

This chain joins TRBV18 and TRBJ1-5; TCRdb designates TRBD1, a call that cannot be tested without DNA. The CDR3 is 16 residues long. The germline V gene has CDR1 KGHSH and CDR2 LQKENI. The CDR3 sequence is CASSSKTGGGNQPQHF.

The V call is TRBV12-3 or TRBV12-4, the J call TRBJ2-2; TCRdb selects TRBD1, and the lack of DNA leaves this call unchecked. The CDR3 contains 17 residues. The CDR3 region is CASRQGARFRSTGELFF.

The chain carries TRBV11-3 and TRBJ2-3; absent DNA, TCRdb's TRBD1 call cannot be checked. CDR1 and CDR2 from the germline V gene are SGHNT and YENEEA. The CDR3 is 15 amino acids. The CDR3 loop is CASSSGQGAADTQYF. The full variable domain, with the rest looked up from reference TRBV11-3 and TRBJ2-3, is EAGVVQSPRYKIIEKKQPVAFWCNPISGHNTLYWYLQNLGQGPELLIRYENEEAVDDSQLPKDRFSAERLKGVDSTLKIQPAELGDSAVYLCASSSGQGAADTQYFGPGTRLTVL.

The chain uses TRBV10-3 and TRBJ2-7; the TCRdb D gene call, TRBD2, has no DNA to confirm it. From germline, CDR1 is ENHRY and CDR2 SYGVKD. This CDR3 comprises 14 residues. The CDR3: CAMRGAGEFYEQYF.

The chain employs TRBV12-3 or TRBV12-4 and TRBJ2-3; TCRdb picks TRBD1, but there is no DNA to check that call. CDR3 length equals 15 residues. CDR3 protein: CASSLQGMKTDTQYF.

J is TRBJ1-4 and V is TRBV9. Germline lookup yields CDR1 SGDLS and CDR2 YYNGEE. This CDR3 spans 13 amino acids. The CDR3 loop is CASSVVAGGPVFF.

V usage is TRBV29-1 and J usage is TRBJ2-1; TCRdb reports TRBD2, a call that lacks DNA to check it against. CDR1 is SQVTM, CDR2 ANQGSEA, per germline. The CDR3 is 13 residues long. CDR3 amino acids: CSVREIAGGEQFF.

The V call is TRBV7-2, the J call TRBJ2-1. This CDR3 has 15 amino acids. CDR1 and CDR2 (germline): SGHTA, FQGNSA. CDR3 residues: CASSLSTSVYNEQFF.

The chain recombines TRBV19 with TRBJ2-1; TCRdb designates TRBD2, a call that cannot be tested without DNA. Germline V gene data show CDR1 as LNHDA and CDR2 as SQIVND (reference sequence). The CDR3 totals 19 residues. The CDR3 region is CASSVISPLSGTRTNEQFF.

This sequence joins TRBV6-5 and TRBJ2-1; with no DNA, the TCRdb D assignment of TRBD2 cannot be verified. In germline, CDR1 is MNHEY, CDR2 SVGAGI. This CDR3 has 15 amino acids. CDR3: CASSYGSGGLDEQFF.

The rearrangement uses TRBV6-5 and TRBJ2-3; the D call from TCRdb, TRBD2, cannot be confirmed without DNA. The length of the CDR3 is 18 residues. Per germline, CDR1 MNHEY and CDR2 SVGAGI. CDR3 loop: CASSHIAGTSSSTDTQYF.

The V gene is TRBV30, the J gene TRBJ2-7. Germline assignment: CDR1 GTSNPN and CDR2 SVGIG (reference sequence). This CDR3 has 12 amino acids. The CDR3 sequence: CAWSVTGYEQYF.

The CDR3 loop reads CAWTPTGTGARTQYF. This chain joins TRBV30 and TRBJ2-3; the D call from TCRdb, TRBD1, cannot be confirmed without DNA. The germline CDR1 and CDR2 sequences are GTSNPN and SVGIG (reference sequence). This CDR3 is 15 amino acids long.

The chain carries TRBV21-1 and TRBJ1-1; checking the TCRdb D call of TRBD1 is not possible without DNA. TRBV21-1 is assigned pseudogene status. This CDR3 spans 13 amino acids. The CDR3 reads CASSKSGNFEAFF.

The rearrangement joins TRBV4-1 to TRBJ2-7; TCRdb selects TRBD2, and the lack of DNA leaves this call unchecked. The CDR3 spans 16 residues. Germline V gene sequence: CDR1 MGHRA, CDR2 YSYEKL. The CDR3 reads CASSQGFGTSGVEQYF.

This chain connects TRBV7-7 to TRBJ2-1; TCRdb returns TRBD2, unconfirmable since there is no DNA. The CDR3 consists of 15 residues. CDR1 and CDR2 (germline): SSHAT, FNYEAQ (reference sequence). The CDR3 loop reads CASSQGLAGLNEQFF.

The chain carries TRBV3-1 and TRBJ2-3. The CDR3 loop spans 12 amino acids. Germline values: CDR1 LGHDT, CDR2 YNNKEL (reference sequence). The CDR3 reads CASSQTEDTQYF.